Listed here are 5 T cell receptor beta chains from one sample, sequenced in a study of naive and memory T cell subsets. An equimolar mix of two oligonucleotides served as the beta constant-region primer for TRBC1 and TRBC2. Ligated cDNA was amplified by four rounds of PCR with nested alpha and beta constant-region primers and SP2. TCRdb ran MiXCR on the UMI-ligation and nested PCR reads and lists one entry per CDR3 protein. The top ten hold 0.09% to 0.13% of the sample, which has around 160,000 distinct CDR3 sequences, about 23% seen once. Study-level points and caveats: Especially in CD8 cells, naive repertoires contained a few larger clonotypes, possibly CD45RA-re-expressing memory cells.

These TCRs are of unknown antigen specificity. Input material: naive CD4+ T cells from blood. Receptors originate from a human donor in good health.

This rearrangement joins TRBV18 to TRBJ1-1, with 8 bases aligning to TRBD1. Looked up from germline, CDR1 is KGHSH and CDR2 is LQKENI. This CDR3 spans 15 amino acids. With V trimmed by 3 bases and J by 0 bases, 3 bases remained unmatched. DNA for the CDR3: TGTGCCAGCTCACCGGGACAGGCAATGAACACTGAAGCTTTCTTT. It yields the protein CASSPGQAMNTEAFF.

This clonotype was counted at least ten times. This chain uses TRBV7-7 with TRBJ2-3; tentative D call: TRBD1 (6 bases). The V gene's germline CDR1 is SSHAT and CDR2 FNYEAQ (reference sequence). The CDR3 extends over 13 amino acids. The V and J ends lost 1 base and 15 bases respectively, with 17 bases between them. The CDR3, as DNA: TGTGCCAGCAGCTTAGATTGGGCAGGGGAAGTATATTTT. It is translated as CASSLDWAGEVYF.

This clonotype turned up a few times. The chain carries TRBV6-2 or TRBV6-3 and TRBJ2-7; 10 bases align to TRBD1. There are 16 residues in the CDR3. Per germline, CDR1 MNHEY and CDR2 SVGEGT. The J segment lost 2 bases and the V segment lost 4 bases, leaving 8 bases of the junction unmatched. For the CDR3, the DNA is TGTGCCAGCAGTTCCGGCAGAGGGACAGGGGCCTACGAGCAGTACTTC. Amino acids: CASSSGRGTGAYEQYF.

The chain carries TRBV7-9 and TRBJ1-6; 7 nucleotides match TRBD1. The CDR3 has 14 residues. The V and J ends lost 5 bases and 7 bases, in that order; junction bases with no gene match: 5. The germline gives CDR1 SEHNR, CDR2 FQNEAQ (reference sequence). CDR3 sequence reads: CASSVGTVNSPLHF. The CDR3 nucleotides are TGTGCCAGCAGCGTCGGGACAGTGAATTCACCCCTCCACTTT.

The chain uses TRBV5-4 and TRBJ1-6, with unresolved D. V was pared by 4 bases and J by 0 bases, with 8 bases between. The germline CDR1 and CDR2 sequences are SGHNT and YYREEE (reference sequence). The CDR3 covers 15 residues. In DNA form, the CDR3 reads TGTGCCAGCAGCGATGAGAGCTCCTATAATTCACCCCTCCACTTT. Its protein is CASSDESSYNSPLHF.